This T cell receptor beta chain comes out of a study of monozygotic twins with cystic fibrosis. Study-wide results and caveats: No link emerged between shared CDR3 counts and age, concordance or severity. Low clonality (median about 0.0095) suggested a mostly naive repertoire. J usage was most co-twin-similar in 8 of 16 pairs, V in 13.

The protocol was immunoSEQ multiplex PCR, while the TCRdb copy is restricted to in-frame clones and leaves out a portion. This sample has approximately 36,000 clones; about 93% occur once, and the top ten carry around 0.19%. V was clipped by 4 bases and J by 3 bases, with 16 bases between them. Germline V gene sequence: CDR1 SNHLY, CDR2 FYNNEI. The CDR3 is 16 residues long. Notes on this clone: Its antigen is unidentified.

The sequenced material came from blood. This clonotype was sampled from a boy younger than 10 with cystic fibrosis. This chain links TRBV2 with TRBJ1-5, with D possibly TRBD1 on 5 matching bases. CDR3 sequence reads: CASSAGGGLDNQPQHF. The CDR3 region has the DNA TGTGCCAGCAGTGCCGGGGGTGGGTTGGACAATCAGCCCCAGCATTTT.